A selection of T cell receptor beta chains follows, all from one sample in a study of blood T cell repertoires in COVID-19. The table came from immunoSEQ multiplex PCR; TCRdb's copy has only in-frame clones and leaves some out. The sample holds some 200,000 clones, 70% to 90% seen once. The specimen sequenced was peripheral blood. All receptors derive from a man aged 35 to 55 with active or convalescent COVID-19. Both conserved end residues are part of each CDR3. The order of the fields is D gene, CDR3 length, J gene, V gene, clone size, CDR3 protein, CDR3 DNA. D genes are given only for firm matches. Size tells how often a clone was seen (once, few, many) or the class of an expanded clone, and some rows leave it out.

>TRBD1|16|TRBJ2-7|TRBV7-6|.
CASSLAVGTGMHEQYF
TGTGCCAGCAGCTTGGCCGTAGGGACAGGGATGCACGAGCAGTACTTC
>TRBD1|13|TRBJ2-1|TRBV6-2/TRBV6-3|.
CASSRDRLGEQFF
TGTGCCAGCAGCAGGGACAGGCTGGGTGAGCAGTTCTTC
>.|14|TRBJ2-7|TRBV3-1/TRBV3-2|.
CASSTRTGITIRDF
TGTGCCAGCAGCACGAGAACAGGGATCACTATCAGGGACTTC
>.|16|TRBJ1-6|TRBV5-1|.
CASSPRPGDYDSPLHF
TGCGCCAGCAGCCCCCGTCCGGGGGACTATGATTCACCCCTCCACTTT
>TRBD1|18|TRBJ2-1|TRBV4-2|.
CASSQAFDRASSYNEQFF
TGTGCCAGCAGCCAAGCCTTTGACAGGGCCAGCTCCTACAATGAGCAGTTCTTC
>.|15|TRBJ2-3|TRBV5-1|.
CASGEPRGSTDTQYF
TGCGCCAGCGGAGAACCTCGGGGGAGCACAGATACGCAGTATTTT
>.|16|TRBJ2-2|TRBV7-9|.
CASSFPTAANTGELFF
TGTGCCAGCAGTTTTCCCACAGCCGCGAACACCGGGGAGCTGTTTTTT
>TRBD1|15|TRBJ1-6|TRBV7-2|.
CASSLTSGGGSPLHF
TGTGCCAGCAGCCTTACGTCAGGGGGCGGATCACCCCTCCACTTT
>TRBD1|13|TRBJ2-2|TRBV5-1|.
CASKQGAGGELFF
TGCGCCAGCAAACAGGGGGCCGGCGGGGAGCTGTTTTTT
>.|15|TRBJ2-2|TRBV5-6|once
CASSPDGGRSGELFF
TGTGCCAGCAGCCCGGACGGCGGGCGGTCCGGGGAGCTGTTTTTT
>.|14|TRBJ1-2|TRBV5-1|.
CASSFSGGNYGYTF
TGCGCCAGCAGCTTCTCGGGGGGGAACTATGGCTACACCTTC
>.|16|TRBJ2-1|TRBV6-1|.
CASSEGTGSSYNEQFF
TGTGCCAGCAGTGAAGGGACTGGCAGCTCCTACAATGAGCAGTTCTTC
>TRBD2|14|TRBJ2-1|TRBV29-1|.
CSVRLAGTYNEQFF
TGCAGCGTTCGCCTAGCGGGGACCTACAATGAGCAGTTCTTC
>TRBD1|15|TRBJ2-3|TRBV6-5|.
CASYEQGSGTDTQYF
TGTGCCAGCTATGAACAGGGGTCCGGCACAGATACGCAGTATTTT
>TRBD2|16|TRBJ2-3|TRBV15|.
CATSRVSGGTTDTQYF
TGTGCCACCAGCAGAGTGAGCGGGGGGACCACAGATACGCAGTATTTT
>.|16|TRBJ2-6|TRBV27|.
CASSFGHISGANVLTF
TGTGCCAGCAGTTTTGGGCACATCTCTGGGGCCAACGTCCTGACTTTC
>TRBD2|16|TRBJ2-5|TRBV29-1|.
CSAQLRTSPDGGTQYF
TGCAGCGCCCAGCTCCGGACTAGCCCAGATGGGGGGACCCAGTACTTC
>.|15|TRBJ1-1|TRBV18|.
CASSREPRLNTEAFF
TGTGCCAGCTCAAGGGAGCCCAGGTTGAACACTGAAGCTTTCTTT
>.|14|TRBJ2-4|TRBV9|.
CASSSRGAKNIQYF
TGTGCCAGCAGCTCACGGGGGGCCAAAAACATTCAGTACTTC
>TRBD2|16|TRBJ2-7|TRBV5-4|.
CASSLDGLAGGNEQYF
TGTGCCAGCAGCTTGGATGGACTAGCGGGGGGGAACGAGCAGTACTTC
>.|15|TRBJ1-5|TRBV19|.
CASGAGTALNQPQHF
TGTGCCAGTGGAGCCGGGACTGCGCTTAATCAGCCCCAGCATTTT
>.|11|TRBJ2-5|TRBV5-4|.
CASSGGETQYF
TGTGCCAGCAGCGGCGGGGAGACCCAGTACTTC
>.|14|TRBJ2-3|TRBV30|.
CAWRGTATSPTQYF
TGTGCCTGGCGCGGGACAGCCACCTCCCCTACGCAGTATTTT
>.|15|TRBJ1-2|TRBV6-1|once
CASSEAQAAHYGYTF
TGTGCCAGCAGTGAAGCTCAGGCAGCTCACTATGGCTACACCTTC
>TRBD1|13|TRBJ2-1|TRBV5-1|.
CASSASRGNEQFF
TGCGCCAGCAGCGCCTCCAGGGGGAATGAGCAGTTCTTC
>TRBD1|14|TRBJ1-2|TRBV11-3|.
CASSLALTGDGYTF
TGTGCCAGCAGCTTAGCCCTGACAGGGGATGGCTACACCTTC
>.|15|TRBJ2-7|TRBV6-5|.
CASSLADPGGYEQYF
TGTGCCAGCAGTCTGGCTGATCCCGGGGGCTACGAGCAGTACTTC
>.|13|TRBJ1-2|TRBV28|.
CASSLTGRKGYTF
TGTGCCAGCAGTCTAACGGGGAGAAAGGGCTACACCTTC
>TRBD1|12|TRBJ1-1|TRBV20-1|.
CSASQGAAEAFF
TGCAGTGCTAGTCAGGGGGCCGCTGAAGCTTTCTTT
>.|13|TRBJ2-7|TRBV27|.
CASSQTGYYEQYF
TGTGCCAGCAGCCAGACAGGTTATTACGAGCAGTACTTC
>.|15|TRBJ2-1|TRBV7-9|.
CASSLRRERYNEQFF
TGTGCCAGCAGCTTGAGACGGGAGCGATACAATGAGCAGTTCTTC